The 32 T cell receptor beta chains reported below all come from one sample, sequenced in a study of spatial heterogeneity in lung cancer (dated by TCRdb to about 2019). The time point label for this specimen denotes: blood taken at disease recurrence. For TCR sequencing, whole RNA was extracted from tumor and nontumor lung tissue, or from cryopreserved PBMC samples, and no cell sorting was done. The library was made by 5' RACE. Sequencing relied on a NextSeq 500. In-frame beta chains were kept once TCRdb had trimmed the public reads at Q25 with fastp and called clones with MiXCR. Entries are consolidated by CDR3 protein sequence, retaining the most common genes and DNA. The sample yields 8,800 or so distinct CDR3 sequences; around 4.2% were counted once. Together, the top ten hold 18% of the sample. This sample comprised PBMCs, obtained at recurrence. The receptors derive from a female donor with early-stage non-small cell lung cancer.

This clonotype has at least ten counts. With the library built for alpha chains, this beta chain is off target and its frequency is not meaningful. V and J are TRBV11-2 and TRBJ2-7, with 7 bases fitting TRBD1. The CDR3 loop spans 14 amino acids. After removal of 1 base from V and 2 bases from J, the junction contained 2 bases not matched to a gene. Germline CDR1 and CDR2: SGHAT and FQNNGV. This CDR3 is CASSLATGPYEQYF. In nucleotides, the CDR3 is TGTGCCAGCAGCTTAGCGACAGGGCCCTACGAGCAGTACTTC.

Sample share makes this clonotype medium-sized (0.01 to 0.1%). Since it is a stray read in a library aimed at alpha chains, this beta chain has a size that is not meaningful. This CDR3 is CASSLERGGGTDTQYF. The CDR3 coding sequence is TGCGCCAGCAGCTTGGAGAGGGGCGGCGGCACAGATACGCAGTATTTT. The rearrangement links TRBV5-1 to TRBJ2-3; either TRBD1 or TRBD2 may fit D (5 bases each). This CDR3 comprises 16 residues. Germline values: CDR1 SGHRS, CDR2 YFSETQ. V was trimmed by 0 bases and J by 1 base, leaving 12 bases between them.

This clonotype was seen more than once but under ten times. This beta chain was picked up by a library intended for alpha chains and is off target, so its count carries little meaning. The genes are TRBV7-8 and TRBJ2-4; D is undetermined. Trimming took 1 base from V and 9 from J, leaving 10 bases between them. CDR3 size: 13 residues. Germline CDR1 reads SGHVS; CDR2 reads FQNEAQ. The CDR3 loop reads CASSLDLSGIQYF. The CDR3 DNA reads TGTGCCAGCAGCTTAGACCTCTCCGGCATTCAGTACTTC.

This clonotype has at least ten counts. As an off-target read in a library built for alpha chains, this beta chain has a frequency of little significance. V gene TRBV4-3 combines with J gene TRBJ2-6; D is perhaps TRBD1 or TRBD2 (6 bases each). Germline V CDR1 and CDR2: LGHNA, YSLEER. With 3 bases removed from V and 0 bases from J, the gap between germline ends came to 12 bases. The CDR3 totals 17 residues. CDR3 bases: TGCGCCAGCAGCCAGGAGGGGGACCACTCTGGGGCCAACGTCCTGACTTTC. It yields the protein CASSQEGDHSGANVLTF.

This clonotype was picked up many times. This beta chain is an off-target read within a library intended for alpha chains, so its frequency means little. V gene TRBV6-2 or TRBV6-3 combines with J gene TRBJ2-3, with D possibly matching TRBD2 (6 bases). V was shortened by 6 bases and J by 1 base, with 11 bases between the two germline ends. The germline CDR1 and CDR2 sequences are MNHEY and SVGEGT. The CDR3 totals 14 residues. The DNA for the CDR3 is TGTGCCAGCAGCTTTGGGGAGGGCACAGATACGCAGTATTTT. This gives the protein CASSFGEGTDTQYF.

Notes on this clonotype: Little can be read into the size of this beta chain, an off-target read in a library designed for alpha chains. V gene TRBV20-1 combines with J gene TRBJ2-7, with TRBD2 matching 14 bases. The CDR3 runs to 15 residues. The germline CDR1 and CDR2 sequences are DFQATT and SNEGSKA (reference sequence). Germline trimming cut 5 bases from V and 1 base from J; bases unmatched to any gene: 4. CDR3 sequence reads: CSARTSGGNSYEQYF. CDR3 DNA sequence: TGCAGTGCTCGGACTAGCGGGGGGAATTCCTACGAGCAGTACTTC.

This clonotype has ten or more counts. This beta chain is an unintended read in a library built for alpha chains; its size means little. The chain joins TRBV20-1 to TRBJ2-5; 9 bases are shared with TRBD1. The CDR3 covers 15 residues. Unmatched junction bases numbered 9, after V lost 3 bases and J lost 4 bases. The germline gives CDR1 DFQATT, CDR2 SNEGSKA (reference sequence). In nucleotides, the CDR3 is TGCAGTGCTAGTTTGGGACAGGGAGGGGGAGAGACCCAGTACTTC. Encoded protein: CSASLGQGGGETQYF.

This clonotype showed up many times. This beta chain came through as a stray read in a library set up for alpha chains, and its size says little. The CDR3 nucleotides are TGCAGCGTTGTTGGCTCCTACAATGAGCAGTTCTTC. It codes for CSVVGSYNEQFF. The chain couples TRBV29-1 to TRBJ2-1, with no clear D. CDR3 length equals 12 residues. Germline V CDR1 and CDR2: SQVTM, ANQGSEA. The germline V and J ends were trimmed by 4 bases and 0 bases, with 4 bases remaining between them.

Comment on this clonotype: This beta chain lies outside the target of a library built for alpha chains; its clone size means little. CDR3 protein: CAGGAGMYNEQFF. The CDR3 region has the DNA TGTGCCGGCGGGGCGGGGATGTACAATGAGCAGTTCTTC. This sequence joins TRBV30 and TRBJ2-1; D is perhaps TRBD2 (6 bases). Trimming shortened V by 8 bases and J by 4 bases, and 15 bases separated the two germline ends. The CDR3 is made up of 13 amino acids. Germline CDR1 is GTSNPN and CDR2 is SVGIG (reference sequence).

This clonotype was observed at least ten times. This beta chain slipped into a library made for alpha chains as a stray read, so its size is not meaningful. This CDR3 reads CASSSGTSGGETQYF. In nucleotides, the CDR3 is TGTGCCAGCAGCTCAGGGACTAGCGGGGGAGAGACCCAGTACTTC. This chain uses TRBV7-8 with TRBJ2-5, with 14 bases identical to TRBD2. The CDR3 loop spans 15 amino acids. V was clipped by 4 bases and J by 4 bases; unmatched bases: 2. Germline loops: CDR1 SGHVS, CDR2 FQNEAQ.

This clonotype appeared many times. This beta chain represents an off-target read in a library built for alpha chains; its size is of limited meaning. V is TRBV20-1 and J is TRBJ2-7, with a possible D match to TRBD2 (6 bases). This CDR3 has 14 amino acids. V lost 1 base and J 5 bases, leaving 15 bases between the germline ends. The germline CDR1 and CDR2 sequences are DFQATT and SNEGSKA (reference sequence). Here the CDR3 reads CSARGRGWYDEQYF. DNA of the CDR3: TGCAGTGCTAGAGGCCGGGGGTGGTACGACGAGCAGTACTTC.

This clonotype was recorded at least ten times. This beta chain is an unintended read in a library built for alpha chains; its size means little. The V gene is TRBV20-1, the J gene TRBJ2-5, with 9 bases fitting TRBD2. The CDR3 is made up of 17 amino acids. Trimming took 3 bases from V and 1 from J; bases not matched to a gene: 12. CDR1 is DFQATT and CDR2 is SNEGSKA in the germline V gene (reference sequence). CDR3 amino acids: CSASSSPAGGLQETQYF. CDR3 coding DNA: TGCAGTGCTAGCTCTTCTCCGGCGGGGGGGCTCCAAGAGACCCAGTACTTC.

This clonotype was seen many times. Found in a library prepared for alpha chains, this beta chain is an off-target read, and its abundance has little meaning. This chain uses TRBV6-4 with TRBJ2-5; no reliable D call. The germline CDR1 and CDR2 sequences are MRHNA and SNTAGT. The germline V and J ends were trimmed by 11 bases and 7 bases, with 17 bases remaining between them. CDR3 length: 12 residues. This CDR3 is CAASFRAATQYF. The CDR3 nucleotides read TGTGCCGCATCCTTCCGGGCGGCGACCCAGTACTTC.

This clonotype was picked up many times. Within a library made for alpha chains, this beta chain is off target, and its count is uninformative. The chain carries TRBV7-3 and TRBJ2-3, with 7 bases identical to TRBD2. J was trimmed by 6 bases and V by 1 base; bases with no gene match: 7. Per germline, CDR1 SGHTA and CDR2 FQGTGA. There are 15 residues in the CDR3. CDR3: CASSLRLSGDDTQYF. DNA of the CDR3: TGTGCCAGCAGCTTAAGATTAAGCGGGGACGATACGCAGTATTTT.

This clonotype was observed many times. The size of this beta chain means little, since it is a stray read in a library made for alpha chains. This rearrangement joins TRBV6-5 to TRBJ1-6; D unresolved. CDR3 length equals 16 residues. V lost 0 bases, J lost 9 bases, and 15 bases lay in between. Germline V lookup: CDR1 MNHEY, CDR2 SVGAGI. The CDR3 nucleotides read TGTGCCAGCAGTTACTCTGTGTGGGGAGGAAGTTCACCCCTCCACTTT. Translating it yields CASSYSVWGGSSPLHF.

In its sample, this clonotype was seen many times. This beta chain is a stray read from a library made for alpha chains; its abundance is not meaningful. The chain links TRBV18 to TRBJ2-3; D not certain. Germline V gene data show CDR1 as KGHSH and CDR2 as LQKENI. Trimming removed 2 bases from V and 4 bases from J, with 7 bases in between. CDR3 length: 13 amino acids. In DNA, the CDR3 is TGTGCCAGCTCACCAGGGTTGGCAGATACGCAGTATTTT. Translating gives CASSPGLADTQYF.

For this clonotype: The size of this beta chain means little, since it is a stray read in a library made for alpha chains. The chain couples TRBV5-1 to TRBJ1-4; 8 nucleotides agree with TRBD1. Germline CDR1 SGHRS, CDR2 YFSETQ. The CDR3 contains 14 residues. V shed 3 bases and J 7 bases; nucleotides not matched to a gene: 5. The CDR3 loop reads CASSSQGALEKLFF. The CDR3 nucleotides are TGCGCCAGCAGCTCCCAGGGGGCCCTTGAAAAACTGTTTTTT.

The sample holds many counts of this clonotype. Since the library was made to target alpha chains, this beta chain is a stray read and its abundance is not meaningful. The rearrangement links TRBV20-1 to TRBJ2-7; 11 bases align to TRBD2. CDR1 is DFQATT and CDR2 is SNEGSKA in the germline V gene (reference sequence). Trimming removed 5 bases from V and 4 bases from J; junction bases left unmatched: 7. The CDR3 contains 14 residues. CDR3 nucleotide sequence: TGCAGTGCTTCCCCGGGACTAGCGGCTTACGAGCAGTACTTC. It specifies CSASPGLAAYEQYF.

This clonotype counts as large. This beta chain is a stray sequence in a library constructed for alpha chains; its clone size is not meaningful. V usage is TRBV29-1 and J usage is TRBJ2-2; 9 nucleotides line up with TRBD2. Germline CDR1 and CDR2: SQVTM and ANQGSEA. V shed 3 bases and J 5 bases; nucleotides not matched to a gene: 1. There are 13 residues in the CDR3. The CDR3 nucleotides are TGCAGCGTTGACCTAGCGGGGACCGGGGAGCTGTTTTTT. The encoded protein is CSVDLAGTGELFF.

Ten or more counts support this clonotype. This beta chain is an off-target read within a library intended for alpha chains, so its frequency means little. This sequence joins TRBV5-1 and TRBJ1-6, with 9 bases lining up with TRBD1. Germline values: CDR1 SGHRS, CDR2 YFSETQ. Germline trimming cut 0 bases from V and 9 bases from J; bases unmatched to any gene: 7. The CDR3 totals 16 residues. CDR3 protein: CASSLDRGRSISPLHF. In nucleotides, the CDR3 is TGCGCCAGCAGCTTGGACAGGGGGCGTTCAATTTCACCCCTCCACTTT.

This clonotype was counted ten times or more. The library was built for alpha chains, so this beta chain is an off-target read and its size means little. The V and J genes are TRBV7-2 and TRBJ1-1; D gene ambiguous. This CDR3 is 14 amino acids long. From germline, CDR1 is SGHTA and CDR2 FQGNSA. Trimming removed 5 bases from V and 0 bases from J, with 10 bases in between. The CDR3 spells CASSPVGLNTEAFF. CDR3 coding DNA: TGTGCCAGCAGCCCGGTTGGGTTGAACACTGAAGCTTTCTTT.

Many counts were recorded for this clonotype. This beta chain is an off-target read within a library intended for alpha chains, so its frequency means little. DNA of the CDR3: TGCGCCAGATTAGACTCCTTGAACACTGAAGCTTTCTTT. Its protein is CARLDSLNTEAFF. This chain links TRBV5-1 with TRBJ1-1, with D hard to call. CDR3 length equals 13 residues. CDR1 is SGHRS, CDR2 YFSETQ, per germline. Trimming took 8 bases from V and 0 from J, leaving 11 bases between them.

Sample share makes this clonotype medium-sized. Little can be read into the size of this beta chain, an off-target read in a library designed for alpha chains. This chain uses TRBV7-2 with TRBJ1-1, with D unclear. V was pared by 3 bases and J by 3 bases, with 14 bases between. This CDR3 has 15 amino acids. The germline gives CDR1 SGHTA, CDR2 FQGNSA. This CDR3 reads CASSLDLWEYTEAFF. The CDR3 DNA reads as TGTGCCAGCAGCTTGGATCTATGGGAATACACTGAAGCTTTCTTT.

In this sample, this clonotype turned up many times. The size of this beta chain means little, since it is a stray read in a library made for alpha chains. The chain combines TRBV6-2 or TRBV6-3 with TRBJ1-1; D might be TRBD1 (6 bases). CDR1 is MNHEY and CDR2 is SVGEGT in the germline V gene. This CDR3 spans 14 amino acids. V was cut by 4 bases and J by 4 bases, with 13 bases left in between. CDR3 residues: CASSSYRTATEAFF. The CDR3, as DNA: TGTGCCAGCAGTTCCTACCGGACAGCCACTGAAGCTTTCTTT.

Many counts were recorded for this clonotype. This beta chain came through as a stray read in a library set up for alpha chains, and its size says little. The gene calls are TRBV7-9 and TRBJ1-1; TRBD1 is a possible D gene (5 bases). The germline V gene has CDR1 SEHNR and CDR2 FQNEAQ (reference sequence). The CDR3 spans 14 residues. V was trimmed by 3 bases and J by 2 bases, leaving 10 bases between them. CDR3 DNA: TGTGCCAGCAGCTTCCGGACACCCAACACTGAAGCTTTCTTT. Protein sequence: CASSFRTPNTEAFF. Looking up the rest from reference TRBV7-9 and TRBJ1-1 gives the full variable domain: DTGVSQNPRHKITKRGQNVTFRCDPISEHNRLYWYRQTLGQGPEFLTYFQNEAQLEKSRLLSDRFSAERPKGSFSTLEIQRTEQGDSAMYLCASSFRTPNTEAFFGQGTRLTVV.

This clonotype occurred many times. A library made for alpha chains picked up this beta chain off target, so its size means little. This chain joins TRBV7-2 and TRBJ2-1; the D gene could be TRBD1 or TRBD2 (6 bases each). Germline V CDR1 and CDR2: SGHTA, FQGNSA. CDR3 length: 16 residues. The V end lost 1 base, the J end lost 6 bases, and 16 bases lay between the germline ends. In DNA, the CDR3 is TGTGCCAGCAGCTTAGGAGGGACGGGGGCGACCAATGAGCAGTTCTTC. This translates into CASSLGGTGATNEQFF.

Regarding this clonotype: Because this beta chain is a stray read in a library intended to capture alpha chains, its abundance should not be given much weight. The genes are TRBV6-2 or TRBV6-3 and TRBJ2-7, with 10 positions matching TRBD2. Trimming removed 8 bases from V and 2 bases from J; junction bases left unmatched: 3. CDR1 and CDR2 (germline): MNHEY, SVGEGT. The CDR3 is made up of 13 amino acids. As DNA, the CDR3 is TGTGCCAGCGGACTAGCGGTTACCTACGAGCAGTACTTC. The encoded protein is CASGLAVTYEQYF.

The sample holds many counts of this clonotype. Because this beta chain is a stray read in a library intended to capture alpha chains, its abundance should not be given much weight. The CDR3 nucleotides are TGTGCCAGCAGCTTAGATCATCAGGACATCCTCGGAAACACCATATATTTT. Translation gives CASSLDHQDILGNTIYF. The genes are TRBV11-2 and TRBJ1-3; maybe TRBD1 (5 bases). The CDR3 runs to 17 residues. The V gene lost 0 bases and the J gene lost 4 bases, with 16 bases spanning the gap. Per germline, CDR1 SGHAT and CDR2 FQNNGV.

This clonotype was recorded many times. Because the library targeted alpha chains, this beta chain is an off-target read whose size means little. The DNA of the CDR3 is TGTGCCAGCAGACCACCGGGCAGGCAATTAAACACTGAAGCTTTCTTT. This translates into CASRPPGRQLNTEAFF. The chain links TRBV6-6 to TRBJ1-1; the D is unclear. Germline loops: CDR1 MNHNY, CDR2 SVGAGI (reference sequence). The CDR3 runs to 16 residues. Trimming left V 6 bases short and J 2 bases short, with 19 bases between.

This clonotype was observed many times. The library was built for alpha chains, so this beta chain is an off-target read and its size means little. The J gene is TRBJ1-2, the V gene TRBV5-6; weak D call: TRBD1 (6 bases). V lost 3 bases, J lost 6 bases, and 21 bases lay in between. Germline CDR1 and CDR2: SGHDT and YYEEEE. This CDR3 is 16 amino acids long. The CDR3 loop is CASSSADRRRIDGYTF. The DNA of the CDR3 is TGTGCCAGCAGCTCCGCTGACAGGCGGAGGATAGATGGCTACACCTTC.

This clonotype is large in the sample. The size of this beta chain means little, since it is a stray read in a library made for alpha chains. V usage is TRBV3-1 and J usage is TRBJ2-2; D is ambiguous. The CDR3 length is 13 residues. Deletions cut 0 bases from V and 1 base from J, with 0 bases between. The germline CDR1 and CDR2 sequences are LGHDT and YNNKEL (reference sequence). The DNA of the CDR3 is TGTGCCAGCAGCCAAGAGAACACCGGGGAGCTGTTTTTT. This encodes CASSQENTGELFF.

At least ten counts were recorded for this clonotype. This beta chain turned up in a library designed for alpha chains; as an off-target read, its abundance says little. The chain combines TRBV29-1 with TRBJ1-2; the match to TRBD1 covers 9 bases. V lost 5 bases, J lost 7 bases, and 5 bases stayed unmatched. CDR1 SQVTM and CDR2 ANQGSEA come from the germline V gene. The CDR3 is made up of 12 amino acids. CDR3 protein: CSVITGGVGYTF. Written as DNA, the CDR3 is TGCAGCGTTATTACAGGGGGCGTTGGCTACACCTTC. The full variable domain, completed using reference TRBV29-1 and TRBJ1-2, is SAVISQKPSRDICQRGTSLTIQCQVDSQVTMMFWYRQQPGQSLTLIATANQGSEATYESGFVIDKFPISRPNLTFSTLTVSNMSPEDSSIYLCSVITGGVGYTFGSGTRLTVV.